Ten or more counts support the clone carrying this T cell receptor beta chain. Other DNA sequences within the sample encode an identical CDR3. The data stem from a study of blood T cell repertoires in COVID-19. Study overall: Samples representing acute and convalescent COVID-19 were sourced from the United States, Italy and Spain. T cells, B-cell-depleted T cells, or PBMCs provided the cDNA or gDNA that served as material.

This CDR3 contains 13 residues. Trimming took 4 bases from V and 0 from J, leaving 4 bases between them. Germline loops: CDR1 SNHLY, CDR2 FYNNEI. In the original analysis: Counts of nucleated cells, estimated from reference gene primer amplification, were obtained. The protocol was immunoSEQ multiplex PCR, while the TCRdb copy is restricted to in-frame clones and leaves out a portion. From that table come the V and J calls and clone size; the DNA was used to work out D and trimming. The data contain 200,000 or so clones, over 75% of them singletons. The sample was peripheral blood. The chain employs TRBV2 and TRBJ1-5; D not resolved. This TCR was sampled from a person aged 70 to 85 with COVID-19, enrolled during active disease. DNA for the CDR3: TGTGCCAGCAGTGTATATAGCAATCAGCCCCAGCATTTT. Translated, it gives CASSVYSNQPQHF.